A selection of T cell receptor beta chains follows, all from one sample in a study of blood T cells in healthy people across ages. TCRdb re-analysed the 5' RACE reads in MiXCR, keeping a single row per CDR3 protein. The data show roughly 1.5 million distinct CDR3 sequences, roughly 43% seen once. Sequencing input: blood. The origin of the receptors is a woman under 30 in good health. CDR3s include the opening cysteine and the closing phenylalanine or tryptophan. Fields, in order: D gene, clone size, V gene, J gene, CDR3 DNA, CDR3 protein. D genes are given only for firm matches. Expanded clones are given a class, and other clones once, few, many or no size at all.

D: TRBD2
size: NA
V: TRBV6-5
J: TRBJ2-1
DNA: TGTGCCAGCAGTTACTCATGGTTTATACGGGAGGCTAGCGGGAGTCTGAACAATGAGCAGTTCTTC
CDR3: CASSYSWFIREASGSLNNEQFF

D: NA
size: few
V: TRBV3-1
J: TRBJ2-7
DNA: TGTGCCAGCAGCCCGACAGACCCATCCTACGAGCAGTACTTC
CDR3: CASSPTDPSYEQYF

D: NA
size: NA
V: TRBV5-1
J: TRBJ1-1
DNA: TGCGCCAGCAGCTTACGGGGGGATCCGAACACTGAAGCTTTCTTT
CDR3: CASSLRGDPNTEAFF

D: NA
size: few
V: TRBV20-1
J: TRBJ1-2
DNA: TGCAGTGCTAGGACTAACTATGGCTACACCTTC
CDR3: CSARTNYGYTF

D: NA
size: NA
V: TRBV6-5
J: TRBJ1-2
DNA: TGTGCCGGCAGTTACTCGACCGGCAGAACCTATGGCTACACCTTC
CDR3: CAGSYSTGRTYGYTF

D: NA
size: NA
V: TRBV7-2
J: TRBJ2-5
DNA: TGTGCCAGCAGAGACATGGAGACCCAGTACTTC
CDR3: CASRDMETQYF

D: NA
size: NA
V: TRBV6-5
J: TRBJ1-4
DNA: TGTGCCAGCAGAATACAGGGTTCTTTAGCTAATGAAAAACTGTTTTTT
CDR3: CASRIQGSLANEKLFF

D: TRBD1
size: NA
V: TRBV4-2
J: TRBJ2-1
DNA: TGTGCCAGCAGCCCAAGGGACAGGCGCGCGGGGAATGAGCAGTTCTTC
CDR3: CASSPRDRRAGNEQFF

D: TRBD1
size: NA
V: TRBV9
J: TRBJ1-2
DNA: TGTGCCAGCAGCGTCCGGGACAGGGTGAGGGGCTACACCTTC
CDR3: CASSVRDRVRGYTF

D: NA
size: few
V: TRBV7-9
J: TRBJ2-3
DNA: TGTGCCAGCAGCCTCTCATGGGTCCGCGAGGGCACAGATACGCAGTATTTT
CDR3: CASSLSWVREGTDTQYF

D: NA
size: NA
V: TRBV3-1
J: TRBJ1-1
DNA: TGTGCCAGCAGCCCTCCCCAGGGCAACACTGAAGCTTTCTTT
CDR3: CASSPPQGNTEAFF

D: NA
size: few
V: TRBV7-9
J: TRBJ1-1
DNA: TGTGCCAGCAGCTTAGCTTCCACAGGGACTAGGGCTTTCTTT
CDR3: CASSLASTGTRAFF

D: TRBD2
size: NA
V: TRBV6-1
J: TRBJ2-5
DNA: TGTGCCAGCAGTGAATACACGGGGGGACAAGAGACCCAGTACTTC
CDR3: CASSEYTGGQETQYF

D: TRBD1
size: NA
V: TRBV7-8
J: TRBJ2-2
DNA: TGTGCCAGCAGCCAGGGGGCCGGCACCAGCGGGGAGCTGTTTTTT
CDR3: CASSQGAGTSGELFF

D: NA
size: few
V: TRBV7-9
J: TRBJ1-1
DNA: TGTGCCAGCAGCCGTTTGAGGGGGAACACTGAAGCTTTCTTT
CDR3: CASSRLRGNTEAFF

D: NA
size: NA
V: TRBV27
J: TRBJ1-5
DNA: TGTGCCAGCAGTCAACAAACCCGGGGGCCCCAGCATTTT
CDR3: CASSQQTRGPQHF

D: TRBD2
size: NA
V: TRBV20-1
J: TRBJ2-1
DNA: TGCAGTGCTAGGTTCCCGAATAGCGGGACCTACAATGAGCAGTTCTTC
CDR3: CSARFPNSGTYNEQFF

D: NA
size: NA
V: TRBV5-6
J: TRBJ2-5
DNA: TGTGCCAGCAGCTTGGCCAATAGGTTATGGGAGCAGTACTTC
CDR3: CASSLANRLWEQYF

D: NA
size: NA
V: TRBV6-5
J: TRBJ2-7
DNA: TGTGCCAGCTTCGCTTCTTCATCTTACGAGCAGTACTTC
CDR3: CASFASSSYEQYF

D: NA
size: NA
V: TRBV4-3
J: TRBJ2-3
DNA: TGCGCCAGCAGCCAAGAAAGGGGCCCTGGTGGCGCGCAGTATTTT
CDR3: CASSQERGPGGAQYF

D: NA
size: NA
V: TRBV27
J: TRBJ1-2
DNA: TGTGCCAGCAGCAATTTAAACTATGGCTACACCTTC
CDR3: CASSNLNYGYTF

D: NA
size: few
V: TRBV12-3/TRBV12-4
J: TRBJ2-3
DNA: TGTGCCAGCCTGAGGGGACCGAGCACAGATACGCAGTATTTT
CDR3: CASLRGPSTDTQYF

D: NA
size: NA
V: TRBV12-3/TRBV12-4
J: TRBJ1-5
DNA: TGTGCCAGCAGTTTATCGCAGGAACAGCCCCAGCATTTT
CDR3: CASSLSQEQPQHF

D: NA
size: NA
V: TRBV28
J: TRBJ2-1
DNA: TGTGCCAGCACCCCCACCGGCCTTTACAATGAGCAGTTCTTC
CDR3: CASTPTGLYNEQFF

D: NA
size: NA
V: TRBV20-1
J: TRBJ2-2
DNA: TGCAGTCTAATCAGCGAGAGCACCGGGGAGCTGTTTTTT
CDR3: CSLISESTGELFF

D: NA
size: NA
V: TRBV18
J: TRBJ1-6
DNA: TGTGCCAGCTCACCACGCTCCGAGGATTCACCCCCCCACTTT
CDR3: CASSPRSEDSPPHF

D: NA
size: NA
V: TRBV5-1
J: TRBJ2-1
DNA: TGCGCCAGCAGCTTGACTAGCCAGGGTCGTCACAATGAGCAGTTCTTC
CDR3: CASSLTSQGRHNEQFF

D: NA
size: NA
V: TRBV7-9
J: TRBJ2-1
DNA: TGTGCCAGCAGCTTAGCGGGAGTCCTCAATGAGCAGTTCTTC
CDR3: CASSLAGVLNEQFF

D: NA
size: NA
V: TRBV27
J: TRBJ2-7
DNA: TGTGCCGGCAGTTTATCGAGGGCTCGCTACAATGAGCAGTACTTC
CDR3: CAGSLSRARYNEQYF

D: NA
size: few
V: TRBV5-1
J: TRBJ2-5
DNA: TGCGCCAGCAGCCCCGGTGGCTCCGGGGAGACCCAGTACTTC
CDR3: CASSPGGSGETQYF

D: TRBD1
size: NA
V: TRBV6-1
J: TRBJ1-1
DNA: TGTGCCAGCAGGGGACAGTCCCTGAACACTGAAGCTTTCTTT
CDR3: CASRGQSLNTEAFF

D: NA
size: NA
V: TRBV27
J: TRBJ2-7
DNA: TGTGCCAGCACCCCGTTAGGGGCAGGGGATGGCGAGCAGTACTTC
CDR3: CASTPLGAGDGEQYF

D: NA
size: NA
V: TRBV3-1
J: TRBJ2-7
DNA: TGTGCCAGCAGCCCTTCAGGCCTACCCTACAAGCAGTACTTC
CDR3: CASSPSGLPYKQYF

D: NA
size: NA
V: TRBV4-3
J: TRBJ1-4
DNA: TGCGCCAGCAGCCTCCAGTGGGGCGTTGAAAAACTGTTTTTT
CDR3: CASSLQWGVEKLFF

D: NA
size: few
V: TRBV7-8
J: TRBJ2-1
DNA: TGTGCCAGCAGCTTAGAAGGGGTATTGGGATCCAATGAGCAGTTCTTC
CDR3: CASSLEGVLGSNEQFF

D: TRBD1
size: NA
V: TRBV12-3/TRBV12-4
J: TRBJ1-4
DNA: TGTGCCAGCAACTCGACAGGGCGAAGGGAAAAACTGTTTTTT
CDR3: CASNSTGRREKLFF

D: NA
size: NA
V: TRBV20-1
J: TRBJ2-7
DNA: TGCAGTGCCCTTGAGGCCTACGAGCAGTACTTC
CDR3: CSALEAYEQYF

D: NA
size: NA
V: TRBV6-6
J: TRBJ1-1
DNA: TGTGCCAGCAGTTACTCCGGGACCGGCGGAGGTGAAGCTTTCTTT
CDR3: CASSYSGTGGGEAFF

D: TRBD2
size: NA
V: TRBV5-1
J: TRBJ2-2
DNA: TGCGCCAGCAGCTTCCCTAGCGGGCCGACACCACGCACCGGGGAGCTGTTTTTT
CDR3: CASSFPSGPTPRTGELFF

D: NA
size: NA
V: TRBV18
J: TRBJ2-2
DNA: TGTGCCAGCTCACCAAATGCGAGCCCCGGGGAGCTGTTTTTT
CDR3: CASSPNASPGELFF

D: TRBD1
size: NA
V: TRBV5-1
J: TRBJ1-2
DNA: TGCGCCAGCAGCAGACAGGGCCGTCGGCAAAAGGACTATGGCTACACCTTC
CDR3: CASSRQGRRQKDYGYTF

D: NA
size: NA
V: TRBV4-3
J: TRBJ2-2
DNA: TGCGCCAGCAGCCAGGATGGGTTTGGGGCCGGGGAGCTGTTTTTT
CDR3: CASSQDGFGAGELFF

D: NA
size: NA
V: TRBV6-2/TRBV6-3
J: TRBJ2-7
DNA: TGTGCCAGCAGCCGCTGGGCGGGACCCCCGAGCTCCTACAATGAGCAGTACTTC
CDR3: CASSRWAGPPSSYNEQYF

D: NA
size: once
V: TRBV20-1
J: TRBJ1-5
DNA: TGCAGTGCTAGGCATACGCCTGGGAGCAATCAGCCCCAGCATTTT
CDR3: CSARHTPGSNQPQHF

D: NA
size: many
V: TRBV10-1
J: TRBJ1-1
DNA: TGCGCCAGCAGTAGACAGGATGAAGCTTTCTTT
CDR3: CASSRQDEAFF

D: NA
size: NA
V: TRBV24-1
J: TRBJ2-1
DNA: TGTGCCACCAGTGGGTGGAAAGGGTACAATGAGCAGTTCTTC
CDR3: CATSGWKGYNEQFF

D: NA
size: few
V: TRBV6-6
J: TRBJ2-5
DNA: TGTGCCAGCAGTTTCGCCCGACAGGAGACCCAGTACTTC
CDR3: CASSFARQETQYF

D: NA
size: NA
V: TRBV7-2
J: TRBJ2-2
DNA: TGTGCCAGCAGCTCTTTAGGAGGGGCCGGGGAGCTGTTTTTT
CDR3: CASSSLGGAGELFF

D: NA
size: few
V: TRBV29-1
J: TRBJ2-1
DNA: TGCAGCGTTGTGTGGGTTCCGAGCTCCTACAATGAGCAGTTCTTC
CDR3: CSVVWVPSSYNEQFF

D: TRBD1
size: NA
V: TRBV13
J: TRBJ1-2
DNA: TGTGCCAGCAGCCTCTGGGACAGCTATGGCTACACCTTC
CDR3: CASSLWDSYGYTF

D: NA
size: NA
V: TRBV7-9
J: TRBJ2-7
DNA: TGTGCCAGCAGCTTAACTGGGTACCACGAGCAGTACTTC
CDR3: CASSLTGYHEQYF

D: NA
size: NA
V: TRBV6-2/TRBV6-3
J: TRBJ2-1
DNA: TGTGCCAGCAGTTACAATGTCAATCGGGGGACGGACAATGAGCAGTTCTTC
CDR3: CASSYNVNRGTDNEQFF

D: NA
size: NA
V: TRBV29-1
J: TRBJ2-3
DNA: TGCAGCAAGGCAGGCGGAGATACGCAGTATTTT
CDR3: CSKAGGDTQYF

D: TRBD1
size: few
V: TRBV10-3
J: TRBJ1-2
DNA: TGTGCCATCAGTAATGGACAGGGGAACTATGGCTACACCTTC
CDR3: CAISNGQGNYGYTF

D: NA
size: NA
V: TRBV6-5
J: TRBJ2-3
DNA: TGTGCCAGCAGTTACGGGCGTCGACGCACAGATACGCAGTATTTT
CDR3: CASSYGRRRTDTQYF